This TCR beta chain was profiled in a study of blood T cell repertoires in COVID-19. Study-wide context: Collection of acute and convalescent COVID-19 samples took place in the United States, Italy and Spain. Sources were T cells, B-cell-depleted T cells, or PBMCs; the material itself was cDNA or gDNA.

Per the study methods: Reference gene primer amplification in the assay estimated nucleated cell counts. TCRdb's copy holds only in-frame clones and misses some; the assay was immunoSEQ multiplex PCR. D and trimming come from the DNA, and the V and J calls and clone size come from that table. The table records about 170,000 clones, 90% of them present only once. This CDR3 region has 15 residues. Germline V CDR1 and CDR2: MDHEN, SYDVKM. Trimming left V 2 bases short and J 7 bases short, with 15 bases between. The receptor was derived from a man aged 50 to 60 with acute or convalescent COVID-19. The chain couples TRBV28 to TRBJ1-3; D gene unclear. Sequenced sample: peripheral blood. The CDR3 region is CASSLAGLARNTIYF. The CDR3, as DNA: TGTGCCAGCAGTTTAGCGGGTCTCGCAAGGAACACCATATATTTT.